The rows below give T cell receptor beta chains drawn from one sample of a study of T-cell memory formation after mild COVID-19. In TCRdb, the 5' RACE reads were re-called with MiXCR into one record per CDR3 protein. Among roughly 500,000 distinct CDR3 sequences listed, roughly 20% were seen once. What was sequenced was PBMCs or a T cell subset sorted from them (not recorded which). Receptors were obtained from an adult woman who had mild COVID-19 (a few samples of this study predate the infection). Cell type and time point are not known. Each CDR3 is given with its conserved first and last residue. Fields, in order: J gene, clone size, V gene, D gene, CDR3 protein, CDR3 DNA. The D gene is left open where the match is weak. Clone size, where shown, is once, few, many, or a class for clones that have expanded.

>TRBJ1-2|few|TRBV7-9|-
CASSLNSAKAGYTF
TGTGCCAGCAGCTTAAACTCTGCAAAAGCTGGCTACACCTTC
>TRBJ1-2|-|TRBV4-2|-
CASSQDPAGPNYGYTF
TGTGCCAGCAGCCAAGATCCCGCAGGGCCCAACTATGGCTACACCTTC
>TRBJ2-7|few|TRBV12-5|-
CASGLVTGRTYEQYF
TGTGCTAGTGGTTTGGTAACGGGAAGAACCTACGAGCAGTACTTC
>TRBJ2-7|few|TRBV7-6|-
CASNLGGGRSGEQYF
TGTGCCAGCAACCTGGGTGGGGGTAGGTCCGGCGAGCAGTACTTC
>TRBJ2-7|many|TRBV20-1|TRBD1
CSVPGQPTNEQYF
TGCAGTGTCCCGGGACAGCCGACTAACGAGCAGTACTTC
>TRBJ1-2|few|TRBV6-2/TRBV6-3|-
CASSPGAYYGYTF
TGTGCCAGCAGTCCCGGGGCCTACTATGGCTACACCTTC
>TRBJ1-6|many|TRBV5-1|-
CASSQRGSSYNSPLHF
TGCGCCAGCAGCCAACGGGGAAGCTCCTATAATTCACCCCTCCACTTT
>TRBJ2-7|-|TRBV19|TRBD1
CASNAGTGAYEQYF
TGTGCCAGCAATGCCGGGACAGGGGCCTACGAACAGTACTTC
>TRBJ2-3|few|TRBV6-6|TRBD2
CAAGLAGGSDTQYF
TGTGCCGCGGGTCTAGCGGGAGGCTCGGATACGCAGTATTTT
>TRBJ2-3|-|TRBV10-3|TRBD2
CAISELQFSASGRSTDTQYF
TGTGCCATCAGTGAGCTACAATTCTCGGCTAGCGGGAGGAGCACAGATACGCAGTATTTT
>TRBJ2-5|few|TRBV6-5|-
CASSSPSALSGETQYF
TGTGCCAGCAGCAGCCCTTCGGCGTTGAGTGGAGAGACCCAGTACTTC
>TRBJ1-6|few|TRBV12-3/TRBV12-4|-
CASSARDGSPLHF
TGTGCCAGCAGTGCCCGTGATGGGTCACCCCTCCACTTT
>TRBJ2-7|-|TRBV7-9|-
CASSLARIGTLTIYEQYF
TGTGCCAGCAGCTTAGCGCGGATCGGGACCTTAACCATCTACGAGCAGTACTTC
>TRBJ2-3|few|TRBV2|TRBD2
CASLGLAGRDTQYF
TGTGCCAGCTTAGGACTAGCGGGCCGGGATACGCAGTATTTT
>TRBJ2-7|-|TRBV29-1|TRBD2
CSVTRLAGGGGEQYF
TGCAGCGTGACCAGACTAGCGGGAGGAGGGGGCGAGCAGTACTTC
>TRBJ2-2|-|TRBV2|TRBD1
CASRGDSFFTGELFF
TGTGCCAGCAGAGGGGACAGTTTTTTCACCGGGGAGCTGTTTTTT
>TRBJ2-4|few|TRBV24-1|TRBD2
CATSEEGGDIQYF
TGTGCCACCAGTGAAGAGGGAGGGGACATTCAGTACTTC
>TRBJ1-1|few|TRBV7-3|-
CASSFGKNTEAFF
TGTGCCAGCAGCTTTGGCAAGAACACTGAAGCTTTCTTT
>TRBJ2-2|many|TRBV5-1|-
CASSLNTGELFF
TGTGCCAGCAGCTTAAACACCGGGGAGCTGTTTTTT
>TRBJ1-1|many|TRBV7-9|TRBD1
CASSSDRGTEAFF
TGTGCCAGCAGCTCAGACAGGGGGACTGAAGCTTTCTTT
>TRBJ2-4|-|TRBV12-3/TRBV12-4|-
CASSLQGGGNIQYF
TGTGCCAGCAGTCTACAGGGGGGAGGGAACATTCAGTACTTC
>TRBJ2-1|few|TRBV3-1|TRBD1
CASSPGTGRHNEQFF
TGTGCCAGCAGCCCCGGGACAGGGAGACACAATGAGCAGTTCTTC
>TRBJ2-5|few|TRBV6-5|-
CASSPHLGGQYF
TGTGCCAGCAGTCCACACCTAGGGGGCCAGTACTTC
>TRBJ2-1|many|TRBV20-1|TRBD2
CSARSNRLAGGRQFF
TGCAGTGCTAGATCGAACAGACTAGCGGGAGGAAGGCAGTTCTTC
>TRBJ2-7|-|TRBV20-1|-
CSALTGDLQEQYF
TGCAGTGCTCTAACTGGGGACCTTCAAGAGCAGTACTTC
>TRBJ2-1|-|TRBV7-9|TRBD1
CASKGTGIEQFF
TGTGCCAGCAAAGGGACAGGGATTGAGCAGTTCTTC
>TRBJ2-1|few|TRBV9|-
CASSAPAHNEQFF
TGTGCCAGCAGCGCCCCCGCACACAATGAGCAGTTCTTC
>TRBJ2-3|few|TRBV29-1|-
CSVDDSTDTQYF
TGCAGCGTTGACGACAGTACAGATACGCAGTATTTT
>TRBJ2-1|few|TRBV24-1|-
CATSIGRDYNEQFF
TGTGCCACCAGTATCGGGCGAGACTACAATGAGCAGTTCTTC
>TRBJ2-1|once|TRBV20-1|TRBD2
CSARVPRAGGGYNEQFF
TGCAGTGCTAGAGTTCCTCGGGCGGGAGGAGGCTACAATGAGCAGTTCTTC
>TRBJ2-1|-|TRBV5-1|-
CASSLDGAFYNEQFF
TGCGCCAGCAGCTTGGATGGCGCTTTCTACAATGAGCAGTTCTTC
>TRBJ2-5|few|TRBV3-1|-
CASSLRDGSNQETQYF
TGTGCCAGCAGCCTCCGGGACGGCTCGAACCAAGAGACCCAGTACTTC
>TRBJ1-2|many|TRBV14|-
CASSRESTGNYGYTF
TGTGCCAGCAGCCGAGAATCCACAGGCAACTATGGCTACACCTTC
>TRBJ1-2|few|TRBV12-3/TRBV12-4|-
CASSLGGEGSPWDYGYTF
TGTGCCAGCAGTTTAGGGGGAGAGGGGTCCCCTTGGGACTATGGCTACACCTTC
>TRBJ2-4|-|TRBV29-1|TRBD2
CSVPSERESKNIQYF
TGCAGCGTTCCCTCAGAGCGGGAGTCCAAAAACATTCAGTACTTC
>TRBJ1-5|-|TRBV5-5|-
CASSLGLVDQPQHF
TGTGCCAGCAGCTTGGGTCTAGTGGATCAGCCCCAGCATTTT
>TRBJ2-1|-|TRBV20-1|-
CSAHTPMRYNEQFF
TGCAGTGCTCATACGCCGATGAGGTACAATGAGCAGTTCTTC